The 10 T cell receptor beta chains listed next were all sequenced from one sample in a study of blood T cell repertoires in COVID-19. TCRdb's copy holds only in-frame clones and misses some; the assay was immunoSEQ multiplex PCR. The sample lists approximately 300,000 clones, roughly nine tenths occurring once. Sequencing used PBMCs or T cells enriched from blood (not recorded which). The receptor source for this set is a woman in her thirties who had been exposed to COVID-19.

Only a few counts were recorded for this clone. The chain couples TRBV2 to TRBJ2-7; TRBD1 agrees at 8 bases. Trimming at V came to 5 bases and at J to 0 bases, leaving 6 bases not matched to a gene. Germline CDR1 SNHLY, CDR2 FYNNEI. The CDR3 has 15 residues. CDR3 protein: CASSWTGFSSYEQYF. CDR3 nucleotide sequence: TGTGCCAGCAGTTGGACAGGGTTCAGCTCCTACGAGCAGTACTTC.

This chain connects TRBV7-6 to TRBJ2-1; possible D gene TRBD2, 6 bases. The CDR3 is 16 residues long. Germline values: CDR1 SGHVS, CDR2 FNYEAQ. Trimming pared 0 bases from V and 4 bases from J, leaving 13 bases between. DNA for the CDR3: TGTGCCAGCAGCTTAGCCAACGGCGGGATTTACAATGAGCAGTTCTTC. Translated, it gives CASSLANGGIYNEQFF. Full variable domain (missing parts from reference TRBV7-6 and TRBJ2-1): GAGVSQSPRYKVTKRGQDVALRCDPISGHVSLYWYRQALGQGPEFLTYFNYEAQQDKSGLPNDRFSAERPEGSISTLTIQRTEQRDSAMYRCASSLANGGIYNEQFFGPGTRLTVL.

The chain carries TRBV10-3 and TRBJ1-1; tentative D call: TRBD1 (6 bases). The CDR3 loop spans 17 amino acids. Trimming took 11 bases from V and 0 from J, leaving 25 bases between them. Germline CDR1 and CDR2: ENHRY and SYGVKD. CDR3 coding DNA: TGTGCCGCCCGAAGGGGGGAGGGCCGTGTTATGAACACTGAAGCTTTCTTT. Encoded protein: CAARRGEGRVMNTEAFF.

The J gene is TRBJ1-6, the V gene TRBV7-6, with 11 bases matching TRBD1. The V gene end was trimmed by 6 bases and the J gene end by 8 bases; junction bases not matched to a gene: 6. This CDR3 is built from 15 residues. CDR1 and CDR2 from the germline V gene are SGHVS and FNYEAQ. The CDR3 DNA sequence: TGTGCCAGCAGGCGGGGACAGGGGGAAGATTCACCCCTCCACTTT. Amino acids: CASRRGQGEDSPLHF.

The V and J genes are TRBV20-1 and TRBJ1-2; D is uncertain. CDR1 and CDR2 (germline): DFQATT, SNEGSKA (reference sequence). The V end lost 3 bases, the J end lost 2 bases, and 4 bases lay between the germline ends. The CDR3 spans 11 residues. This CDR3 is CSASSNYGYTF. The CDR3 DNA reads as TGCAGTGCTAGTTCAAACTATGGCTACACCTTC.

This chain links TRBV5-1 with TRBJ2-5, with TRBD1 as a possible D gene (6 bases). In germline, CDR1 is SGHRS, CDR2 YFSETQ. The CDR3 is made up of 13 amino acids. V was cut by 3 bases and J by 3 bases, with 9 bases left in between. Here the CDR3 DNA reads TGCGCCAGCAGCTCTCCAGGGGAAGAGACCCAGTACTTC. This encodes CASSSPGEETQYF.

The gene calls are TRBV5-1 and TRBJ2-7, with 8 bases that match TRBD2. CDR3 length: 13 residues. Germline trimming cut 4 bases from V and 4 bases from J; bases unmatched to any gene: 4. The germline CDR1 and CDR2 sequences are SGHRS and YFSETQ. The CDR3: CASSAGGAYEQYF. CDR3 nucleotides: TGCGCCAGCAGCGCCGGGGGGGCTTACGAGCAGTACTTC.

This chain links TRBV4-1 with TRBJ2-1; 13 bases match TRBD2. Germline lookup yields CDR1 MGHRA and CDR2 YSYEKL. The ends lost 3 bases at V and 7 bases at J; junction bases unmatched: 12. The CDR3 spans 18 residues. This CDR3 reads CASSQRTSGGARGNEQFF. DNA for the CDR3: TGCGCCAGCAGCCAGCGAACTAGCGGGGGGGCCAGAGGAAATGAGCAGTTCTTC.

The J gene is TRBJ2-7, the V gene TRBV6-5; 12 nucleotides line up with TRBD1. The V segment lost 1 base and the J segment 7 bases; nucleotides outside the gene matches: 8. This CDR3 has 16 amino acids. The germline gives CDR1 MNHEY, CDR2 SVGAGI. The CDR3 bases are TGTGCCAGCAGTTACTTACCGGGACAGGGGGCCCTTGAGCAGTACTTC. Translation: CASSYLPGQGALEQYF.

The rearrangement uses TRBV5-5 and TRBJ1-5; 8 bases are a match to TRBD1. The V and J ends lost 4 bases and 6 bases, in that order; junction bases with no gene match: 15. Germline V gene sequence: CDR1 SGHKS, CDR2 YYEKEE (reference sequence). CDR3 length: 17 amino acids. CDR3 sequence (DNA): TGTGCCAGCAGCGGGGGACAGGCCCCCCGCGAGGGTCAGCCCCAGCATTTT. Encoded protein: CASSGGQAPREGQPQHF.